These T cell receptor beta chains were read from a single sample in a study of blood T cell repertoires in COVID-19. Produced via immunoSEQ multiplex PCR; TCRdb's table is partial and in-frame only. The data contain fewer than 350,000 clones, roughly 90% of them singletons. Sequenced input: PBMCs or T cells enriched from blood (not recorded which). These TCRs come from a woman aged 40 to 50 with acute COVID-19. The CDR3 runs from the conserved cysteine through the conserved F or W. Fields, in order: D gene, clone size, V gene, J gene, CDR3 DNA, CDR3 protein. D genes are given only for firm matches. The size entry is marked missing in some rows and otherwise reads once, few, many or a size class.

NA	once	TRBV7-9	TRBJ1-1	TGTGCCAGCAGCTTAGTCAGCGGCCTGGTCTCTGAAGCTTTCTTT	CASSLVSGLVSEAFF
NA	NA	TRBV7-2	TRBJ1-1	TGTGCCAGCAGCCTCGCAGGGGTCGGCACTGAAGCTTTCTTT	CASSLAGVGTEAFF
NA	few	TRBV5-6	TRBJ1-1	TGTGCCAGCCGAAGGGGGAACACTGAAGCTTTCTTT	CASRRGNTEAFF
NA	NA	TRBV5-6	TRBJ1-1	TGTGCCAGCAGCTTCAGGGAGGCAATGAACACTGAAGCTTTCTTT	CASSFREAMNTEAFF
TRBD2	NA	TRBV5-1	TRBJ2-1	TGCGCCAGCAGCCGACTAGCGGAAGGGAATGAGCAGTTCTTC	CASSRLAEGNEQFF
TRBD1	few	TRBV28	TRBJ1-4	TGTGCCAGCAGCCAGACAGGGGGCGGTGAAAAACTGTTTTTT	CASSQTGGGEKLFF
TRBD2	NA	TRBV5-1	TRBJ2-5	TGCGCCAGCAGGGGGGAACTAGCGGGACAAGAGACCCAGTACTTC	CASRGELAGQETQYF
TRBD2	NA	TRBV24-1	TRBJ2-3	TGTGCCACCAGTGAAGCGGGACTAGCGGACCACACAGATACGCAGTATTTT	CATSEAGLADHTDTQYF
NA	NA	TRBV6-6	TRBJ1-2	TGTGCCAGCAGTTGGAGGACAGACGGCTACACCTTC	CASSWRTDGYTF
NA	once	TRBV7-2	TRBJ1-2	TGTGCCAGCAGCTTTTTTGGGGGAGGCAGGAACGATGGCTACACCTTC	CASSFFGGGRNDGYTF
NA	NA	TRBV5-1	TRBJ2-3	TGCGCCAGCAAAAGTACTCTAGCGCAGGTTGGAGATACGCAGTATTTT	CASKSTLAQVGDTQYF
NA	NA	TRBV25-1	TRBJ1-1	TGTGCCAGTAAAACAGGGTACACTGAAGCTTTCTTT	CASKTGYTEAFF
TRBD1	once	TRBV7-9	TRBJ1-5	TGTGCCAGCAGCTCGGACAGGGAAAGCCAGCCCCAGCATTTT	CASSSDRESQPQHF
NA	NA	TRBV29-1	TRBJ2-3	TGCAGCGTTGGATCCGGTTTTGCAGGGGCAATGGCGACGCAGTATTTT	CSVGSGFAGAMATQYF
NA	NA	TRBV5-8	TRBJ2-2	TGTGCCAGCAGCTTGTACGCTAGCGTTAACACCGGGGAGCTGTTTTTT	CASSLYASVNTGELFF
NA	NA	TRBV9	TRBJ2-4	TGTGCCAGCAGCGTAGAAGGGGCCCGGGCGGACATTCAGTACTTC	CASSVEGARADIQYF
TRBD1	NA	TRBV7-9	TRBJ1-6	TGTGCCAGCAGCCCCCCCGACAGGGGTTACCTCAATTATAATTCACCCCTCCACTTT	CASSPPDRGYLNYNSPLHF
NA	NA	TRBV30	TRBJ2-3	TGTGCCTGGTACCCCAGGGCTGAGGGCACAGATACGCAGTATTTT	CAWYPRAEGTDTQYF
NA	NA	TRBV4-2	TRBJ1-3	TGTGCCAGCAGCCAAGATATGTCCTCTGGAAACACCATATATTTT	CASSQDMSSGNTIYF
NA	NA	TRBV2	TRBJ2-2	TGTGCCAGCAGGGCGGGATCATCAAACACCGGGGAGCTGTTTTTT	CASRAGSSNTGELFF
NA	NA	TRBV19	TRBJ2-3	TGTGCCAGTAGTCAACCGGGGGATGTTACAGATACGCAGTATTTT	CASSQPGDVTDTQYF
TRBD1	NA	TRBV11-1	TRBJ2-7	TGTGCCAGCAGCCGGCGTGGGACAGGGGCATACGGGCAGTACTTC	CASSRRGTGAYGQYF
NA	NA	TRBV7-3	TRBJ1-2	TGTGCCAGCAGCTTAATGGGTCAGGATGGCTACACCTTC	CASSLMGQDGYTF
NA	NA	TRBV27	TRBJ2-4	TGTGCCAGCAGTTTAGAGGGTGGCAAAAACATTCAGTACTTC	CASSLEGGKNIQYF
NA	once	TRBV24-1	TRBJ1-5	TGTGCCACCAGTGATTCCGATTCGACAGGATACCCCCAGCATTTT	CATSDSDSTGYPQHF
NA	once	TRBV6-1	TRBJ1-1	TGTGCCACCTTCACAGGGCGACGGACTGAAGCTTTCTTT	CATFTGRRTEAFF
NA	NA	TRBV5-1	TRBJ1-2	TGCGCCAGCAGCTTGGACGGGGTCCGTGTCTATGGCTACACCTTC	CASSLDGVRVYGYTF
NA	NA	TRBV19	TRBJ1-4	TGTGCCAGTAGCCCCGGTCTCAATGAAAAACTGTTTTTT	CASSPGLNEKLFF
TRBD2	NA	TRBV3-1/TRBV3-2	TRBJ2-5	TGTGCCAGCAGCCAAAATTGGGGACTAGCGGGGCAAGAGACCCAGTACTTC	CASSQNWGLAGQETQYF
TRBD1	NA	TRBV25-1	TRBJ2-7	TGTGCCAGCAGTGACCCCGGGACAGGGGTCTACGAGCAGTACTTC	CASSDPGTGVYEQYF
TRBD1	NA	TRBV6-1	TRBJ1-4	TGTGCCAGCAGTGAGACAGGGGAAAAACTGTTTTTT	CASSETGEKLFF
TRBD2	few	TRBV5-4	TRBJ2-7	TGTGCCAGCAGCTCGGGGGTAGCGGGACCCTACGAGCAGTACTTC	CASSSGVAGPYEQYF
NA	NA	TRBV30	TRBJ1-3	TGTGCCTGGGTCCAGGGTAGCACTGGAAACACCATATATTTT	CAWVQGSTGNTIYF
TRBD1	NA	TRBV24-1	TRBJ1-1	TGTGCCACCAGCAGGGGGCTGGGTGAAGCTTTCTTT	CATSRGLGEAFF
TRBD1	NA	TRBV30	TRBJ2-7	TGTGCCTGGAGTCCACAGGGGCACGAGCAGTACTTC	CAWSPQGHEQYF
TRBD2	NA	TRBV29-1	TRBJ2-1	TGCAGCGTTACCGGGACTAGCGGTTCCAATGAGCAGTTCTTC	CSVTGTSGSNEQFF
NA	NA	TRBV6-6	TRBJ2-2	TGTGCCAGCAGCCCAACCAGGACACCGACCGGGGAGCTGTTTTTT	CASSPTRTPTGELFF
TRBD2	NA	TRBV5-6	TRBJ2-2	TGTGCCAGCAGCTTCTCTAGCGGGGGGCACTACACCGGGGAGCTGTTTTTT	CASSFSSGGHYTGELFF
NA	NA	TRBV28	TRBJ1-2	TGTGCCAGCAGTTTAAGGGACACACCGCATGGCTACACCTTC	CASSLRDTPHGYTF
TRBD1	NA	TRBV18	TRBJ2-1	TGTGCCAGCTCACCTCCGGGACAGGGCTACAATGAGCAGTTCTTC	CASSPPGQGYNEQFF
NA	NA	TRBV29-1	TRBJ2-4	TGCAGCGTGAATACAGGTATCCATCAAAAGGACATTCAGTACTTC	CSVNTGIHQKDIQYF
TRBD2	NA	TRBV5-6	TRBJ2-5	TGTGCCAGCAGCTTGAGGTTAGCGGGGAGTCAAGAGACCCAGTACTTC	CASSLRLAGSQETQYF
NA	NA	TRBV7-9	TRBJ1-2	TGTGCCAGCAGCTCGGACAGAGCCTATGGCTACACCTTC	CASSSDRAYGYTF
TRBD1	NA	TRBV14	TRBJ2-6	TGTGCCAGCAGCCGGACAGGTTGGTCTGGGGCCAACGTCCTGACTTTC	CASSRTGWSGANVLTF
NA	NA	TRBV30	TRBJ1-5	TGTGCCTGGAGTCTGAAGGGGAATCGGCCCCAGCATTTT	CAWSLKGNRPQHF
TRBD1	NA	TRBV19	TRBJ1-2	TGTGCCAGTAGTCCCACAGGGGTGCCCTATGGCTACACCTTC	CASSPTGVPYGYTF
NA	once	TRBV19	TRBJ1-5	TGTGCCAGTAGTCTAATGGAGACAGGAGGTCAGCCCCAGCATTTT	CASSLMETGGQPQHF
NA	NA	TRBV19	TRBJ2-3	TGTGCCAGTAGTATACAGGGAAGCACAGATACGCAGTATTTT	CASSIQGSTDTQYF
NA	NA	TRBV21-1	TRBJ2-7	TGTGCCAGCAGCCTAGGACTACCCTCCTACGAGCAGTACTTC	CASSLGLPSYEQYF
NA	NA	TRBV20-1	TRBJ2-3	TGCAGTGCTAGTGAAGCCCTCACAGATACGCAGTATTTT	CSASEALTDTQYF
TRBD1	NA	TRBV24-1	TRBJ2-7	TGTGCCACCAGTGACCCGGGACAGGGGAACGGCGAGCAGTACTTC	CATSDPGQGNGEQYF
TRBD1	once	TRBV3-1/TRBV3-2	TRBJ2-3	TGTGCCAGCAGCCAAATACTCTCGGGACAGGGGATGACTAGCACAGATACGCAGTATTTT	CASSQILSGQGMTSTDTQYF
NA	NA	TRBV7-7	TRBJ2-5	TGTGCTAGCAGCCGCGGGTCCCCCCGGGAGACCCAGTACTTC	CASSRGSPRETQYF
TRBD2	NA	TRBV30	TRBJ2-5	TGTGCCTGGAGTGTACGTCTTTGGGCGGGGGTCCCGGAGACCCAGTACTTC	CAWSVRLWAGVPETQYF
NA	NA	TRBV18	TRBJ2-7	TGTGCCAGCTCACCTGAGGCAGCATCCTCCTACGAGCAGTACTTC	CASSPEAASSYEQYF
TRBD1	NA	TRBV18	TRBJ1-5	TGTGCCAGCTCAACATCTCCAGGGGGGACGCAGCCCCAGCATTTT	CASSTSPGGTQPQHF